The subject of this entry is one TCR beta chain. These data come from a study of blood T cell repertoires in COVID-19. From germline, CDR1 is SEHNR and CDR2 FQNEAQ (reference sequence). Deletions cut 5 bases from V and 2 bases from J, with 12 bases between. This CDR3 region has 15 residues. The protocol was immunoSEQ multiplex PCR, while the TCRdb copy is restricted to in-frame clones and leaves out a portion. The data show some 370,000 clones, around 83% seen once. This chain joins TRBV7-9 and TRBJ1-4, with D uncertain. The receptor comes from a woman aged 50 to 65 who had recovered from COVID-19. The sample consisted of PBMCs or T cells enriched from blood (not recorded which). The CDR3 bases are TGTGCCAGCAGCCTCGTTAGGACTACTAATGAAAAACTGTTTTTT. It is translated as CASSLVRTTNEKLFF. Full variable domain (remainder filled in from reference TRBV7-9 and TRBJ1-4): DTGVSQNPRHKITKRGQNVTFRCDPISEHNRLYWYRQTLGQGPEFLTYFQNEAQLEKSRLLSDRFSAERPKGSFSTLEIQRTEQGDSAMYLCASSLVRTTNEKLFFGSGTQLSVL.